The 30 T cell receptor beta chains in this list originate from one sample, sequenced in a study of blood T cell repertoires in COVID-19. Method: immunoSEQ multiplex PCR; TCRdb's copy keeps in-frame clones and lacks some. The table shows approximately 450,000 clones, with nearly 90% occurring only once. Sequenced input: PBMCs or T cells enriched from blood (not recorded which). The receptors were sampled from a woman between 18 and 30 years old with acute COVID-19.

The V gene is TRBV5-6, the J gene TRBJ1-2; 9 bases fit TRBD1. The CDR3 is 14 amino acids. Per the germline V gene, CDR1 is SGHDT and CDR2 is YYEEEE. Trimming cost V 4 bases and J 6 bases; bases outside gene matches: 7. CDR3 DNA sequence: TGTGCCAGCAGCAACGGACAGGGGTGGAATGGCTACACCTTC. Translating gives CASSNGQGWNGYTF. The full variable domain, in which reference TRBV5-6 and TRBJ1-2 provide the parts outside the CDR3, is DAGVTQSPTHLIKTRGQQVTLRCSPKSGHDTVSWYQQALGQGPQFIFQYYEEEERQRGNFPDRFSGHQFPNYSSELNVNALLLGDSALYLCASSNGQGWNGYTFGSGTRLTVV.

V usage is TRBV6-5 and J usage is TRBJ2-7; D remains unclear. CDR3 size: 14 residues. Between the trimmed V and J ends, which lost 7 bases and 3 bases, there was a span of 16 bases. Germline V lookup: CDR1 MNHEY, CDR2 SVGAGI. The CDR3 DNA sequence: TGTGCCAGCAAGTCTGCTGGAGCCGACTACGAGCAGTACTTC. As protein: CASKSAGADYEQYF.

This sequence joins TRBV5-1 and TRBJ2-7; 9 bases line up with TRBD1. CDR1 and CDR2 from the germline V gene are SGHRS and YFSETQ. Losses at the gene ends were 6 bases for V and 5 bases for J; bases not matched to a gene: 6. CDR3 length: 13 amino acids. The CDR3 is CASTWDRVDEQYF. As DNA, the CDR3 is TGCGCCAGCACGTGGGACAGGGTGGACGAGCAGTACTTC.

This clone was seen a single time. CDR3 nucleotides: TGCAGCGTCATTAGCGGGGGCTATGGCTACACCTTC. It codes for CSVISGGYGYTF. The V gene is TRBV29-1, the J gene TRBJ1-2, with a possible D match to TRBD1 (5 bases). Per germline, CDR1 SQVTM and CDR2 ANQGSEA. The CDR3 is 12 residues long. Trimming shortened V by 6 bases and J by 4 bases, and 12 bases separated the two germline ends.

This chain uses TRBV11-3 with TRBJ2-3; no clear D. Germline CDR1 is SGHNT and CDR2 is YENEEA. V was shortened by 1 base and J by 2 bases, with 7 bases between the two germline ends. The CDR3 runs to 14 residues. CDR3 nucleotides: TGTGCCAGCAGCTTAGGGCAGGACACAGATACGCAGTATTTT. Protein: CASSLGQDTDTQYF.

This rearrangement joins TRBV2 to TRBJ1-5; TRBD1 aligns across 10 bases. The CDR3 loop spans 16 amino acids. V lost 2 bases and J lost 4; bases outside the gene matches: 5. Germline CDR1 reads SNHLY; CDR2 reads FYNNEI. Here the CDR3 reads CASSENPGQGNQPQHF. The CDR3 nucleotides read TGTGCCAGCAGTGAAAATCCGGGACAGGGGAATCAGCCCCAGCATTTT.

The genes are TRBV7-9 and TRBJ1-5; tentatively, D is TRBD1 (5 bases). CDR1 and CDR2 from the germline V gene are SEHNR and FQNEAQ (reference sequence). The CDR3 has 13 amino acids. Trimming stripped 5 bases from V and 3 bases from J, with 8 bases between. The CDR3 DNA follows: TGTGCCAGCAGCGCGACAGTCAATCAGCCCCAGCATTTT. Protein sequence: CASSATVNQPQHF.

CDR3 in amino acids: CASSLGGGDNSPLHF. The DNA for the CDR3 is TGTGCCAGCAGCTTGGGGGGGGGAGATAATTCACCCCTCCACTTT. This chain uses TRBV5-4 with TRBJ1-6, with a weak D call TRBD1 (5 bases). The length of the CDR3 is 15 residues. Trimming left V 0 bases short and J 5 bases short, with 9 bases between. In germline, CDR1 is SGHNT, CDR2 YYREEE (reference sequence).

V gene TRBV5-1 combines with J gene TRBJ1-4; D unclear. Between the trimmed V and J ends, which lost 3 bases and 8 bases, there was a span of 17 bases. Germline-derived CDR1 and CDR2 are SGHRS and YFSETQ. CDR3 length: 15 residues. This CDR3 reads CASSYLGREGEKLFF. The DNA for the CDR3 is TGCGCCAGCAGCTACCTCGGACGGGAAGGGGAAAAACTGTTTTTT. Drawing the rest from reference TRBV5-1 and TRBJ1-4, the complete variable domain is KAGVTQTPRYLIKTRGQQVTLSCSPISGHRSVSWYQQTPGQGLQFLFEYFSETQRNKGNFPGRFSGRQFSNSRSEMNVSTLELGDSALYLCASSYLGREGEKLFFGSGTQLSVL.

This rearrangement joins TRBV5-1 to TRBJ1-6; TRBD1 agrees at 7 bases. The V gene end was trimmed by 0 bases and the J gene end by 10 bases; junction bases not matched to a gene: 4. CDR1 and CDR2 from the germline V gene are SGHRS and YFSETQ. CDR3 length: 14 residues. CDR3 nucleotides: TGCGCCAGCAGCTTGGAAGGGGGCGAATCACCCCTCCACTTT. It yields the protein CASSLEGGESPLHF.

The gene calls are TRBV9 and TRBJ2-1, with 11 bases aligning to TRBD2. CDR3 size: 17 residues. V lost 0 bases and J lost 2; bases outside the gene matches: 4. CDR1 and CDR2 from the germline V gene are SGDLS and YYNGEE. This CDR3 is CASSVAPGLAAYNEQFF. The CDR3 coding sequence is TGTGCCAGCAGCGTAGCCCCGGGACTAGCGGCCTACAATGAGCAGTTCTTC.

In this sample, this clone turned up a few times. The V call is TRBV7-2, the J call TRBJ1-2; maybe TRBD1 (6 bases). Trimming removed 1 base at V and 2 bases at J, with 8 bases between. Germline CDR1 SGHTA, CDR2 FQGNSA. The CDR3 length is 14 residues. The CDR3 nucleotides are TGTGCCAGCAGCTTAGTGGGGACAAACTATGGCTACACCTTC. Translating gives CASSLVGTNYGYTF. The full variable domain, its missing parts supplied by reference TRBV7-2 and TRBJ1-2, is GAGVSQSPSNKVTEKGKDVELRCDPISGHTALYWYRQSLGQGLEFLIYFQGNSAPDKSGLPSDRFSAERTGGSVSTLTIQRTQQEDSAVYLCASSLVGTNYGYTFGSGTRLTVV.

This clone came up a few times. The V and J genes are TRBV7-9 and TRBJ1-2; D possibly corresponds to TRBD1 (5 bases). Germline V gives CDR1 SEHNR, CDR2 FQNEAQ (reference sequence). Between the trimmed V and J ends, which lost 1 base and 2 bases, there was a span of 8 bases. There are 14 residues in the CDR3. CDR3 region: CASSLVYRNYGYTF. CDR3 DNA sequence: TGTGCCAGCAGCTTAGTATACAGGAACTATGGCTACACCTTC.

V gene TRBV3-1 (or the pseudogene TRBV3-2) combines with J gene TRBJ2-7, with a tentative D call TRBD2 (5 bases). V was trimmed by 0 bases and J by 0 bases, leaving 21 bases between them. Germline CDR1 LGHDT, CDR2 YNNKEL (reference sequence). The CDR3 extends over 19 amino acids. CDR3 DNA: TGTGCCAGCAGCCAAGAGTTTGCGGACTCGGGCAACGACTCCTACGAGCAGTACTTC. This gives the protein CASSQEFADSGNDSYEQYF.

The chain is built from TRBV7-9 and TRBJ2-5; TRBD1 aligns across 7 bases. The ends lost 5 bases at V and 5 bases at J; junction bases unmatched: 11. This CDR3 is built from 15 residues. In germline, CDR1 is SEHNR, CDR2 FQNEAQ (reference sequence). The CDR3 bases are TGTGCCAGCAGCCCCGCCGGGACAGTGGAGGAGACCCAGTACTTC. Its translation is CASSPAGTVEETQYF.

This clone was seen a handful of times. In the same sample, other DNA sequences code for this CDR3. The chain links TRBV19 to TRBJ2-2; TRBD2 agrees at 10 bases. In germline, CDR1 is LNHDA, CDR2 SQIVND (reference sequence). This CDR3 region has 15 residues. Unmatched junction bases numbered 2, after V lost 6 bases and J lost 1 base. CDR3 in DNA: TGTGCCAGTAGCCGACTAGCGGGGAACACCGGGGAGCTGTTTTTT. It encodes CASSRLAGNTGELFF.

The gene calls are TRBV12-5 and TRBJ1-3, with D uncertain. The CDR3 is made up of 12 amino acids. The V gene's germline CDR1 is LGHNT and CDR2 FRNRAP. V lost 1 base, J lost 4 bases, and 2 bases lay in between. The CDR3 region is CASGLAGNTIYF. CDR3 DNA: TGTGCTAGTGGTTTGGCGGGAAACACCATATATTTT.

V is TRBV7-9 and J is TRBJ1-1; a weak D match, TRBD1 (5 bases). Trimming removed 9 bases from V and 1 base from J, with 12 bases in between. The germline V gene encodes CDR1 SEHNR and CDR2 FQNEAQ (reference sequence). This CDR3 region has 13 residues. The CDR3 DNA sequence: TGTGCCAGTAGATCGACAGAGAACACTGAAGCTTTCTTT. It specifies CASRSTENTEAFF.

The chain is built from TRBV7-8 and TRBJ1-2; the D gene is possibly TRBD1 (5 bases). This CDR3 has 13 residues. The V end was cut by 1 base, the J end by 7 bases, with 10 bases between. The V gene's germline CDR1 is SGHVS and CDR2 FQNEAQ. This chain's CDR3 is CASSLDRTGGYTF. The CDR3 DNA reads TGTGCCAGCAGCTTAGATCGAACAGGTGGCTACACCTTC.

The chain is built from TRBV3-1 (or the pseudogene TRBV3-2) and TRBJ2-1, with 9 bases aligning to TRBD1. Germline CDR1 reads LGHDT; CDR2 reads YNNKEL (reference sequence). The J segment lost 7 bases and the V segment lost 4 bases, leaving 8 bases of the junction unmatched. The CDR3 is 15 residues long. CDR3 region: CASSLGTGSVNEQFF. The DNA of the CDR3 is TGTGCCAGCAGCCTCGGGACAGGGTCTGTAAATGAGCAGTTCTTC.

The chain uses TRBV4-3 and TRBJ2-1; 13 bases agree with TRBD2. This CDR3 is 16 amino acids long. Germline lookup yields CDR1 LGHNA and CDR2 YSLEER. V gave up 4 bases and J gave up 5 bases; unmatched junction bases: 5. The CDR3 loop is CASSLRLAGGNNEQFF. Here the CDR3 DNA reads TGCGCCAGCAGCCTCCGACTAGCGGGAGGTAACAATGAGCAGTTCTTC.

The genes are TRBV24-1 and TRBJ2-1; 12 positions agree with TRBD1. Unmatched junction bases numbered 6, after V lost 1 base and J lost 9 bases. This CDR3 has 16 residues. Per the germline V gene, CDR1 is KGHDR and CDR2 is SFDVKD. CDR3 in amino acids: CATSDLRDRGLGEQFF. CDR3 DNA sequence: TGTGCCACCAGTGATTTAAGGGACAGGGGGCTTGGTGAGCAGTTCTTC.

The rearrangement uses TRBV9 and TRBJ1-5; 12 positions match TRBD1. J gave up 5 bases and V 6 bases, and 6 bases lay outside the gene matches. CDR1 is SGDLS and CDR2 is YYNGEE in the germline V gene. CDR3 size: 15 residues. CDR3 in DNA: TGTGCCAGCAACGCCGGGACAGGGGGCGATCAGCCCCAGCATTTT. Encoded protein: CASNAGTGGDQPQHF. The full variable domain, rest sourced from reference TRBV9 and TRBJ1-5, is DSGVTQTPKHLITATGQRVTLRCSPRSGDLSVYWYQQSLDQGLQFLIQYYNGEERAKGNILERFSAQQFPDLHSELNLSSLELGDSALYFCASNAGTGGDQPQHFGDGTRLSIL.

J is TRBJ1-5 and V is TRBV5-5; TRBD1 might be the D (6 bases). The CDR3 loop spans 19 amino acids. V was shortened by 6 bases and J by 4 bases, with 29 bases between the two germline ends. In germline, CDR1 is SGHKS, CDR2 YYEKEE (reference sequence). CDR3 protein: CASTLGWGGFPSTNQPQHF. CDR3 DNA sequence: TGTGCCAGCACCCTTGGATGGGGGGGCTTTCCCTCCACGAATCAGCCCCAGCATTTT.

The CDR3 here is CASSLEGPGIGETQYF. In nucleotides, the CDR3 is TGTGCCAGCAGCTTAGAGGGTCCGGGGATCGGAGAGACCCAGTACTTC. The rearrangement links TRBV7-2 to TRBJ2-5; maybe TRBD2 (5 bases). Germline V gene sequence: CDR1 SGHTA, CDR2 FQGNSA. The CDR3 consists of 16 residues. V lost 1 base and J lost 4, with 16 bases in between.

This clone was recorded a few times. The chain has TRBV30 and TRBJ2-6; TRBD1 matches 7 bases. J was trimmed by 3 bases and V by 5 bases; bases with no gene match: 4. Germline lookup yields CDR1 GTSNPN and CDR2 SVGIG (reference sequence). This CDR3 spans 14 amino acids. CDR3 DNA sequence: TGTGCCTGGGGGGACAGCAGTGGGGCCAACGTCCTGACTTTC. Amino acid sequence: CAWGDSSGANVLTF.

A single count supports this clone. This rearrangement joins TRBV27 to TRBJ2-5; D not resolved. CDR3 size: 15 residues. Trimming pared 3 bases from V and 3 bases from J, leaving 14 bases between. Germline CDR1 MNHEY, CDR2 SMNVEV (reference sequence). The CDR3 bases are TGTGCCAGCAGTTTTCCTCAACATACCGAAGAGACCCAGTACTTC. Its protein product is CASSFPQHTEETQYF.

The rearrangement links TRBV10-3 to TRBJ2-1; TRBD2 matches at 9 bases. Germline V gene data show CDR1 as ENHRY and CDR2 as SYGVKD. Unmatched junction bases numbered 5, after V lost 5 bases and J lost 6 bases. The CDR3 sequence is 14 residues long. The CDR3 DNA reads as TGTGCCATCAGTCCCGGGACTAGCAGCAATGAGCAGTTCTTC. Protein product: CAISPGTSSNEQFF.

V is TRBV6-5 and J is TRBJ1-1; D unresolved. Germline-derived CDR1 and CDR2 are MNHEY and SVGAGI. V was shortened by 4 bases and J by 0 bases, with 9 bases between the two germline ends. The CDR3 loop spans 14 amino acids. This chain's CDR3 is CASSSPGLNTEAFF. The DNA of the CDR3 is TGTGCCAGCAGTTCCCCGGGATTGAACACTGAAGCTTTCTTT.

The chain has TRBV25-1 and TRBJ1-4; D uncertain. V lost 10 bases and J 0 bases, leaving 15 bases between the germline ends. This CDR3 comprises 15 residues. The germline gives CDR1 MGHDK, CDR2 SYGVNS. CDR3 in DNA: TGTGCCACCTCTCGGGGAGTCACAACTAATGAAAAACTGTTTTTT. Protein: CATSRGVTTNEKLFF.